This TCR beta chain was profiled in a study of CD8+CD57+ T cells in acquired aplastic anemia. Study background: Among healthy donors, CD4+ cells averaged roughly 11 million reads.

The CDR3 loop spans 15 amino acids. With 5 bases removed from V and 9 bases from J, the gap between germline ends came to 20 bases. The germline V gene encodes CDR1 SGHNT and CDR2 YENEEA. Both TCR beta VDJ combination and CDR3 sequence profiling were carried out. Genomic DNA was the template for this profiling. TCRdb recomputed calls from the reads with MiXCR, one row per CDR3 protein. This table holds hundreds of thousands of distinct CDR3 sequences, 55% to 70% found once. Findings and caveats of the study: In CD8+ cells, Simpson's diversity showed no significant difference between patients and controls. Almost 30 shared CD8+ CDR3s appeared highly expressed within patients' immunodominant clones.

About this clonotype: Antigen: not known.

This TCR derives from a human donor in good health, serving as a control. The sequencing input was sorted CD4+, CD8+, or CD8+CD57+ T cells (not recorded which) from PBMCs. V is TRBV11-3 and J is TRBJ2-1; D might be TRBD2 (6 bases). CDR3 amino acids: CASSRGLGGVGEQFF. CDR3 DNA sequence: TGTGCCAGCAGCCGAGGTCTGGGGGGAGTGGGTGAGCAGTTCTTC.